A selection of T cell receptor beta chains follows, all from one sample in a study of regulatory T cells in long-lasting Graves disease. In TCRdb, the multiplex PCR reads were re-called with MiXCR into one record per CDR3 protein. The sample shows about 470,000 distinct CDR3 sequences, less than 25% of them seen only once. The sequenced sample was peripheral blood mononuclear cells (PBMCs), obtained when the disease was refractory, from a patient treated with antithyroid drugs. The receptors were sampled from a female donor with Graves disease. Both conserved end residues are part of each CDR3. A D gene is named only where the DNA matches it firmly. Only part of the rows carry a size: once, few, many, or a class if the clone is expanded.

cdr3_aa cdr3_nt clone_size v_call d_call j_call
CASSLPGQGSMTNTEAFF TGTGCCAGCAGTTTACCGGGACAGGGTTCAATGACGAACACTGAAGCTTTCTTT many TRBV6-5 TRBD1 TRBJ1-1
CASGEGPFPNHPQHF TGTGCCAGTGGAGAAGGGCCGTTCCCAAATCACCCCCAGCATTTT . TRBV6-2/TRBV6-3 . TRBJ1-5
CASSGQLPNTGELFF TGTGCCAGCAGTGGGCAGCTTCCCAACACCGGGGAGCTGTTTTTT many TRBV2 . TRBJ2-2
CATSDFKAGGNTGELFF TGTGCCACCAGTGATTTTAAGGCGGGAGGGAACACCGGGGAGCTGTTTTTT few TRBV24-1 TRBD2 TRBJ2-2
CASSRGQAEQYF TGTGCCAGCAGCCGCGGACAGGCCGAGCAGTACTTC . TRBV6-2/TRBV6-3 TRBD1 TRBJ2-7
CASSYVGKGTGELFF TGTGCCAGCAGTTACGTGGGGAAGGGAACCGGGGAGCTGTTTTTT . TRBV6-2/TRBV6-3 . TRBJ2-2
CASRAGTGVGGYTF TGTGCCAGCAGGGCCGGGACAGGGGTCGGCGGCTACACCTTC . TRBV7-9 TRBD1 TRBJ1-2
CASSLSGRGNIQYF TGTGCCAGCAGTTTATCAGGTCGGGGTAACATTCAGTACTTC few TRBV27 . TRBJ2-4
CASSHEGLVTGELFF TGCGCCAGCAGCCACGAGGGGCTGGTCACCGGGGAGCTGTTTTTT . TRBV5-1 . TRBJ2-2
CASSLDLSTQETQYF TGTGCCAGCAGCTTGGATCTCAGCACCCAAGAGACCCAGTACTTC . TRBV5-5 . TRBJ2-5
CASSLGGTGPQETQYF TGTGCCAGCAGCTTAGGGGGAACGGGCCCACAAGAGACCCAGTACTTC . TRBV7-2 . TRBJ2-5
CSARGQGDSYEQYF TGCAGTGCTAGGGGACAGGGTGACTCCTACGAGCAGTACTTC few TRBV20-1 TRBD1 TRBJ2-7
CASSVDRGREHEQYF TGTGCCAGCAGTGTGGACAGGGGACGGGAACACGAGCAGTACTTC . TRBV2 TRBD1 TRBJ2-7
CSARDVDGNTEAFF TGCAGTGCTAGAGATGTAGACGGGAACACTGAAGCTTTCTTT . TRBV20-1 . TRBJ1-1
CASSHQTAQVSSYNEQFF TGTGCCAGCAGCCACCAGACAGCGCAGGTTAGCTCCTACAATGAGCAGTTCTTC few TRBV3-1 . TRBJ2-1
CASSHGTGGDSPLHF TGTGCCAGCAGCCATGGGACAGGGGGAGATTCACCCCTCCACTTT . TRBV5-6 TRBD1 TRBJ1-6
CASSLSKLETQYF TGTGCCAGCAGCTTATCGAAGCTAGAGACCCAGTACTTC . TRBV7-9 . TRBJ2-5
CASSFLQGAGANVLTF TGTGCCAGCAGTTTTTTACAGGGGGCTGGGGCCAACGTCCTGACTTTC . TRBV7-9 TRBD1 TRBJ2-6
CASSLTGAPGANVLTF TGCGCCAGCAGCTTGACAGGGGCCCCTGGGGCCAACGTCCTGACTTTC few TRBV5-1 TRBD1 TRBJ2-6
CASSQAFGTATNYGYTF TGCGCCAGCAGCCAAGCTTTTGGGACAGCTACTAACTATGGCTACACCTTC few TRBV4-3 TRBD1 TRBJ1-2
CASSLTGGVSEQYF TGTGCCAGCAGCTTAACGGGGGGAGTGAGTGAGCAGTACTTC . TRBV4-2 TRBD2 TRBJ2-7
CASSATGTVNYEQYF TGTGCCAGCAGTGCGACCGGGACAGTAAACTACGAGCAGTACTTC many TRBV6-1 TRBD1 TRBJ2-7
CASSSPPDGNYGYTF TGTGCCAGCAGTTCACCCCCGGACGGGAACTATGGCTACACCTTC many TRBV27 . TRBJ1-2
CASSHTTGHQSYEQYF TGCGCCAGCAGCCATACAACAGGGCACCAATCCTACGAGCAGTACTTC once TRBV4-1 . TRBJ2-7
CASSRPGNTEAFF TGTGCCAGCAGCCGACCAGGGAACACTGAAGCTTTCTTT many TRBV28 . TRBJ1-1
CASSPLNFGMGDTQYF TGTGCCAGCTCACCACTTAATTTTGGGATGGGCGATACGCAGTATTTT few TRBV18 . TRBJ2-3
CASSFAGGGYNEQFF TGTGCCAGCAGTTTCGCGGGAGGAGGGTACAATGAGCAGTTCTTC many TRBV27 TRBD2 TRBJ2-1
CASSPGQRQSNEQFF TGCGCCAGCAGCCCGGGACAGCGGCAATCGAATGAGCAGTTCTTC . TRBV5-1 TRBD1 TRBJ2-1
CSVMSPSHYYGYTF TGCAGCGTTATGTCCCCCTCTCACTACTATGGCTACACCTTC many TRBV29-1 . TRBJ1-2
CASSIEVTGTAFF TGTGCCAGTAGTATAGAAGTAACAGGGACAGCTTTCTTT . TRBV19 . TRBJ1-1
CASSLDGGPGDIQYF TGCGCCAGCAGCTTGGATGGGGGGCCAGGGGACATTCAGTACTTC few TRBV5-1 . TRBJ2-4
CASSGTAYGYTF TGTGCCAGCAGTGGGACAGCCTATGGCTACACCTTC few TRBV25-1 . TRBJ1-2
CASSPGPPQETQYF TGTGCCAGCAGCCCGGGACCACCTCAAGAGACCCAGTACTTC . TRBV7-8 . TRBJ2-5
CASSRGRYEKLFF TGTGCCAGCAGCCGGGGGAGGTATGAAAAACTGTTTTTT few TRBV7-8 . TRBJ1-4
CSVEVGGSGNTIYF TGCAGCGTTGAAGTGGGGGGCTCTGGAAACACCATATATTTT . TRBV29-1 . TRBJ1-3
CSVEVIRDRIFHEQYF TGCAGCGTTGAAGTCATAAGGGACAGAATATTCCACGAGCAGTACTTC . TRBV29-1 TRBD1 TRBJ2-7
CASSQGSGQPQHF TGTGCCAGCAGTCAGGGGAGCGGTCAGCCCCAGCATTTT . TRBV7-2 . TRBJ1-5
CAISESGGSLVRETQYF TGTGCCATCAGTGAGTCGGGAGGATCCCTCGTCAGGGAGACCCAGTACTTC many TRBV10-3 . TRBJ2-5
CASSATNTGELFF TGTGCCAGCAGCGCAACGAACACCGGGGAGCTGTTTTTT many TRBV11-3 . TRBJ2-2
CASTRIGRTHEQYF TGTGCCAGCACCCGAATTGGGAGGACCCACGAGCAGTACTTC . TRBV27 . TRBJ2-7
CASSKGGPNQPQHF TGTGCCAGCAGTAAAGGGGGGCCCAATCAGCCCCAGCATTTT . TRBV28 . TRBJ1-5
CASSPPQGLNTEAFF TGTGCCAGCAGCCCCCCACAGGGGTTGAACACTGAAGCTTTCTTT many TRBV7-9 TRBD1 TRBJ1-1
CASSYPTQGGRTEAFF TGTGCCAGCAGTTACCCTACACAAGGGGGCCGTACTGAAGCTTTCTTT . TRBV6-5 TRBD1 TRBJ1-1
CASSLEDGETQYF TGCGCCAGCAGCTTGGAAGACGGGGAGACCCAGTACTTC . TRBV5-1 . TRBJ2-5
CASSKRWDRLAGELFF TGTGCCAGCAGTAAGAGGTGGGACCGATTAGCCGGGGAGCTGTTTTTT many TRBV6-1 . TRBJ2-2
CASSDGTSGLGEQYF TGTGCCAGCAGTGACGGGACTAGCGGGTTGGGGGAGCAGTACTTC many TRBV2 TRBD2 TRBJ2-7
CSARDIRTGNTGELFF TGCAGTGCTAGAGATATCAGGACAGGGAACACCGGGGAGCTGTTTTTT . TRBV20-1 TRBD1 TRBJ2-2
CASSLDGAGYTF TGTGCCAGCAGCTTGGACGGGGCTGGCTACACCTTC once TRBV5-4 . TRBJ1-2
CASSPTSGSLYNEQFF TGTGCCAGCAGTCCGACTAGCGGGAGCCTCTACAATGAGCAGTTCTTC few TRBV12-3/TRBV12-4 TRBD2 TRBJ2-1
CASSSRAGVHEAFF TGTGCCAGCAGTTCCAGGGCGGGTGTACATGAAGCTTTCTTT few TRBV6-2/TRBV6-3 . TRBJ1-1
CASSLLLGEVQPQHF TGTGCCAGCAGTTTACTCCTGGGGGAGGTTCAGCCCCAGCATTTT . TRBV28 . TRBJ1-5
CASSPRTGGTGELFF TGTGCCAGCAGCCCCCGGACAGGGGGCACCGGGGAGCTGTTTTTT once TRBV7-8 TRBD1 TRBJ2-2
CATSDPHSSYEQYF TGTGCCACCAGTGACCCACACTCCTCCTACGAGCAGTACTTC many TRBV24-1 . TRBJ2-7
CSARAGARDNQPQHF TGCAGTGCTAGGGCGGGGGCGCGGGACAATCAGCCCCAGCATTTT . TRBV20-1 . TRBJ1-5
CASSTVTGPEQYF TGTGCCAGCAGTACCGTGACAGGGCCCGAGCAGTACTTC many TRBV12-3/TRBV12-4 TRBD1 TRBJ2-7
CSASREGSSYEQYF TGCAGTGCTTCCAGGGAGGGATCCTCCTACGAGCAGTACTTC . TRBV20-1 TRBD2 TRBJ2-7
CASSLESGGYEQYF TGTGCCAGCAGCTTAGAATCCGGCGGATACGAGCAGTACTTC . TRBV7-9 . TRBJ2-7
CASRKTSGSYEQYF TGTGCCAGCAGAAAGACTAGCGGGAGTTACGAGCAGTACTTC many TRBV12-3/TRBV12-4 TRBD2 TRBJ2-7
CATTVGTGELLETQYF TGTGCCACCACCGTCGGGACAGGGGAGTTATTGGAGACCCAGTACTTC . TRBV24-1 TRBD1 TRBJ2-5